The entry below gives a single T cell receptor beta chain sequence along with its context. The antigen is undetermined. The data were taken from a study of cytomegalovirus exposure and HLA in healthy donors. The wider study: Of all 400 or so donors who were genotyped, around 79% belonged to the Caucasian-associated ancestry cluster.

Germline V lookup: CDR1 LNHNV, CDR2 YYDKDF (reference sequence). The V segment lost 4 bases and the J segment 4 bases; nucleotides outside the gene matches: 8. This CDR3 has 15 amino acids. Findings and limits, study-wide: The authors judged a highly shared variant cluster likely a sequencing artifact. Later on, a genetic analysis was performed. It linked a missense variant in DCLRE1C with V- and J-gene trimming of TCR beta. It was 150 to 200 TCR beta chains that were listed as cytomegalovirus-associated.

With 60 Vbeta and 13 Jbeta primers, the PCR was carried out. Only in-frame clones appear in the TCRdb table, and some are missing; sequencing was by immunoSEQ multiplex PCR. The sample yields 150,000 to 200,000 clones, roughly 78% seen once. The sequencing sample was made of PBMCs. The source of this sequence is a woman aged 40-49 years in good health and CMV-seronegative. The chain links TRBV15 to TRBJ2-7; 9 positions match TRBD2. The CDR3 sequence is CATSKGGSGGYEQYF. DNA of the CDR3: TGTGCCACCAGCAAAGGGGGTAGCGGGGGTTACGAGCAGTACTTC.